This T cell receptor beta chain was observed in a study of T-cell memory formation after mild COVID-19. In TCRdb, the 5' RACE reads were re-called with MiXCR into one record per CDR3 protein. The data hold roughly 99,000 distinct CDR3 sequences, with around an eighth observed a single time. The CDR3 is 14 amino acids. The trim removed 2 bases at V and 7 bases at J, leaving 7 bases unmatched. CDR1 and CDR2 (germline): SGHRS, YFSETQ. This clonotype was counted a few times. The sequenced sample was PBMCs or a T cell subset sorted from them (not recorded which). This clonotype was obtained from a young man who had mild COVID-19 (a few samples of this study predate the infection). Cell type and time point are not known. The genes are TRBV5-1 and TRBJ1-2, with 8 bases that match TRBD1. The CDR3 protein is CASSLPGGEAGYTF. DNA of the CDR3: TGCGCCAGCAGCTTACCAGGGGGCGAAGCTGGCTACACCTTC.